This TCR beta chain was observed in a study of cytomegalovirus exposure and HLA in healthy donors. Overall study: Earlier results showed roughly 120 million unique TCR beta sequences derived from approximately 170 million T cells.

As to this clone: Its antigen is not identified.

The PCR employed 60 Vbeta primers together with 13 Jbeta primers. Libraries were prepared by immunoSEQ multiplex PCR; TCRdb keeps only in-frame clonotypes and omits some of them. This sample carries hundreds of thousands of clones, more than 75% of them seen once, and the ten largest clones take roughly 6%. Study-level findings and limits: Some V segments (TRBV6-2 and TRBV6-3 among them) were excluded as indistinguishable. The study recorded fewer than 200 TCR beta chains that were cytomegalovirus-associated.

Each donor's status was that of a healthy bone marrow donor. Germline values: CDR1 SGHTA, CDR2 FQGNSA. The CDR3 spans 15 residues. The V and J ends lost 3 bases and 8 bases, in that order; junction bases with no gene match: 6. Sequencing was done on a sample of PBMCs. The V call is TRBV7-2, the J call TRBJ1-4; 10 bases map to TRBD1. The receptor's source is a middle-aged man in good health and CMV-seropositive. The CDR3 spells CASSLWGTGVEKLFF. CDR3 nucleotides: TGTGCCAGCAGCTTGTGGGGGACAGGGGTCGAAAAACTGTTTTTT.